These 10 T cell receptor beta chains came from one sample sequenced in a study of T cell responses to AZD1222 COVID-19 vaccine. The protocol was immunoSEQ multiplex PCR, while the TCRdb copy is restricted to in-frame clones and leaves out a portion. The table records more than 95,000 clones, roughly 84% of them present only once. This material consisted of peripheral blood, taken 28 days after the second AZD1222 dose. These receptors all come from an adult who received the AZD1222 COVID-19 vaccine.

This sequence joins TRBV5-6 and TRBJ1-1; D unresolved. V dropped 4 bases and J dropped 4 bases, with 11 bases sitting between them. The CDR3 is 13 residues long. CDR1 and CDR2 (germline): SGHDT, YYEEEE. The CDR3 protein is CASSPLSGTEAFF. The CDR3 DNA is TGTGCCAGCAGCCCATTGAGTGGCACTGAAGCTTTCTTT.

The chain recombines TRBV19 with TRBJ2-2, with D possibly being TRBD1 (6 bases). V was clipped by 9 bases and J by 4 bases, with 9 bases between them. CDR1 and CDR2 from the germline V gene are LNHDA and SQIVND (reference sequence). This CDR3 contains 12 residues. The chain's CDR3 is CASNRVTGELFF. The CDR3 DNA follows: TGTGCCAGCAACAGGGTCACCGGGGAGCTGTTTTTT. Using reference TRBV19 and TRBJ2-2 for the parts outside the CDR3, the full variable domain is DGGITQSPKYLFRKEGQNVTLSCEQNLNHDAMYWYRQDPGQGLRLIYYSQIVNDFQKGDIAEGYSVSREKKESFPLTVTSAQKNPTAFYLCASNRVTGELFFGEGSRLTVL.

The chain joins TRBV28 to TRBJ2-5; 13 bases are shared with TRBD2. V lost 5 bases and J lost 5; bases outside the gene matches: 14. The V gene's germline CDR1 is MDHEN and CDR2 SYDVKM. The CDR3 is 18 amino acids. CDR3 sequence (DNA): TGTGCCAGCAGTCCGAGACTAGCGGGAGGCCCTTTAAGCGAGACCCAGTACTTC. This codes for CASSPRLAGGPLSETQYF.

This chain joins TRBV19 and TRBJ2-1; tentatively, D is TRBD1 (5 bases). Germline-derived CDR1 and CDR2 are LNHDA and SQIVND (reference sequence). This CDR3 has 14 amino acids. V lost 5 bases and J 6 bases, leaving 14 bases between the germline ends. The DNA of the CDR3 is TGTGCCAGTAGTCGCCGGAGACAGACCAATGAGCAGTTCTTC. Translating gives CASSRRRQTNEQFF.

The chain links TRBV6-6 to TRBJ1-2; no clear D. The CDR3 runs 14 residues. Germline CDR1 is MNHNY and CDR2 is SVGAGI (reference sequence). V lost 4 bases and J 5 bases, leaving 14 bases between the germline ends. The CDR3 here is CASSSLSGRYGYTF. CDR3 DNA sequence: TGTGCCAGCAGTTCCTTATCGGGGAGGTATGGCTACACCTTC.

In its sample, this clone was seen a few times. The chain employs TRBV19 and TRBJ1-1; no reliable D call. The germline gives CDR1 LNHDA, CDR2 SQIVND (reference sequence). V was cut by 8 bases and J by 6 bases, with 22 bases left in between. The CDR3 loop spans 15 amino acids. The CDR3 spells CASSSLDFSVAEAFF. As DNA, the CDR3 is TGTGCCAGTTCATCTTTAGACTTCAGTGTCGCTGAAGCTTTCTTT.

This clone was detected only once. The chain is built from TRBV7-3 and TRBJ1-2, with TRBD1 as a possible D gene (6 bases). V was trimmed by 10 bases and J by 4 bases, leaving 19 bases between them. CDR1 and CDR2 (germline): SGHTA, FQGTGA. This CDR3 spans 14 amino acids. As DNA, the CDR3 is TGTGCCAACGAAGAGAACAGGGTTCTCTATGGCTACACCTTC. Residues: CANEENRVLYGYTF.

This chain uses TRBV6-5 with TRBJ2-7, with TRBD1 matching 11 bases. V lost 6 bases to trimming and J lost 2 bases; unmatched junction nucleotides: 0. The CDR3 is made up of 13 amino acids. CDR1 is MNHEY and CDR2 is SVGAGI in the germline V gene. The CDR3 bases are TGTGCCAGCAGGGGACAGGGGGCCTACGAGCAGTACTTC. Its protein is CASRGQGAYEQYF.

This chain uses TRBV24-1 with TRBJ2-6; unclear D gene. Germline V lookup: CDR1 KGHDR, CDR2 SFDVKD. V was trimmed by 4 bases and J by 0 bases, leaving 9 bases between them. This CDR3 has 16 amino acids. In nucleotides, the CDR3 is TGTGCCACCAGTGACCCTACACACTCTGGGGCCAACGTCCTGACTTTC. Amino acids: CATSDPTHSGANVLTF.

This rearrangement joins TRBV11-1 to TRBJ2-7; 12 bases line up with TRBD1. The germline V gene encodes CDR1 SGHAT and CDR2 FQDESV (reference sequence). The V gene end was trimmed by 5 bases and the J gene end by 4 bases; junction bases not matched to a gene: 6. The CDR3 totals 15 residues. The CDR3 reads CASSPRDRGLYEQYF. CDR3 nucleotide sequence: TGTGCCAGCAGCCCCAGGGACAGGGGGCTATACGAGCAGTACTTC.